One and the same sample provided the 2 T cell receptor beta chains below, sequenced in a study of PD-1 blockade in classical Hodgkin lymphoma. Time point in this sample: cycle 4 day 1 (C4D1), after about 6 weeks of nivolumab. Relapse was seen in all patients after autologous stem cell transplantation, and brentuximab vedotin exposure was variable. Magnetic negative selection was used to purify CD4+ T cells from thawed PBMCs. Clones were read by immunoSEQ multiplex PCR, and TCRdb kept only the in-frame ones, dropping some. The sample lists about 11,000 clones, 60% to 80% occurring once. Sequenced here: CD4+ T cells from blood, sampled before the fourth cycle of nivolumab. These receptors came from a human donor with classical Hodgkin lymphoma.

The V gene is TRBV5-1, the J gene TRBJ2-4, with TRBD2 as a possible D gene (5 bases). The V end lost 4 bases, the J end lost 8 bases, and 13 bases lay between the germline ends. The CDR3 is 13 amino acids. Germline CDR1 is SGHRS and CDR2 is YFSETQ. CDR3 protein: CASSPGGGDIQYF. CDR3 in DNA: TGCGCCAGCAGCCCCGGAGGCGGAGACATTCAGTACTTC.

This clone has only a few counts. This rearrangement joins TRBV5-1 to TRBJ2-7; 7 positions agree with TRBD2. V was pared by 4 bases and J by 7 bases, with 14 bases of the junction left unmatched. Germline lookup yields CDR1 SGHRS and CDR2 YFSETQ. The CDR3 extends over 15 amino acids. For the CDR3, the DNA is TGCGCCAGCAGCCGGGGAGGAGAGGGAGGGCCAGAGCAGTACTTC. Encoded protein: CASSRGGEGGPEQYF.